This passage covers 25 T cell receptor beta chains from one sample sequenced in a study of type 1 regulatory T cells. In TCRdb, the reads were re-called with MiXCR into one record per CDR3 protein. The data show approximately 100,000 distinct CDR3 sequences, roughly 31% seen once. The specimen was CD4+ T cells, either the whole sample or a sorted fraction (not recorded which). These receptors originate from a human donor in good health.

This clonotype was seen a few times. The chain carries TRBV5-1 and TRBJ2-3, with D maybe TRBD1 (6 bases). Germline CDR1 SGHRS, CDR2 YFSETQ. Trimming removed 2 bases at V and 8 bases at J, with 21 bases between. The CDR3 has 16 amino acids. The CDR3 region is CASSLQGQTAQSTQYF. The CDR3 region has the DNA TGCGCCAGCAGCTTACAGGGACAAACTGCACAAAGTACGCAGTATTTT.

The chain joins TRBV20-1 to TRBJ1-5; 9 bases line up with TRBD1. J lost 6 bases, V lost 3 bases, and 6 bases had no gene match. Germline V gene data show CDR1 as DFQATT and CDR2 as SNEGSKA (reference sequence). The CDR3 consists of 14 residues. CDR3 coding DNA: TGCAGTGCTAGCGGGGGACAGGGCGGTCAGCCCCAGCATTTT. Residues: CSASGGQGGQPQHF.

The V and J genes are TRBV19 and TRBJ1-5; 7 bases map to TRBD1. The germline gives CDR1 LNHDA, CDR2 SQIVND (reference sequence). J lost 2 bases, V lost 5 bases, and 6 bases had no gene match. The CDR3 runs 15 residues. The CDR3 region has the DNA TGTGCCAGTAGTCGTGCAGGGGGACGCAATCAGCCCCAGCATTTT. The encoded protein is CASSRAGGRNQPQHF.

This clonotype has just a few counts. V usage is TRBV6-6 and J usage is TRBJ2-2; 8 bases map to TRBD1. The V segment lost 6 bases and the J segment 4 bases; nucleotides outside the gene matches: 4. Germline CDR1 reads MNHNY; CDR2 reads SVGAGI (reference sequence). The CDR3 runs 14 residues. The CDR3: CASRGQEATGELFF. The CDR3 region has the DNA TGTGCCAGCAGGGGACAGGAAGCCACCGGGGAGCTGTTTTTT.

The gene calls are TRBV19 and TRBJ1-1; D is possibly TRBD1 (5 bases). Per the germline V gene, CDR1 is LNHDA and CDR2 is SQIVND (reference sequence). V was shortened by 3 bases and J by 1 base, with 9 bases between the two germline ends. The CDR3 length is 14 residues. CDR3 sequence reads: CASSIRQKNTEAFF. The CDR3 region has the DNA TGTGCCAGTAGTATTCGACAGAAGAACACTGAAGCTTTCTTT. The full variable domain, with the rest looked up from reference TRBV19 and TRBJ1-1, is DGGITQSPKYLFRKEGQNVTLSCEQNLNHDAMYWYRQDPGQGLRLIYYSQIVNDFQKGDIAEGYSVSREKKESFPLTVTSAQKNPTAFYLCASSIRQKNTEAFFGQGTRLTVV.

This clonotype has just a few counts. The chain recombines TRBV20-1 with TRBJ2-3; TRBD2 matches 12 bases. The V gene end was trimmed by 6 bases and the J gene end by 3 bases; junction bases not matched to a gene: 7. The CDR3 runs 15 residues. Germline-derived CDR1 and CDR2 are DFQATT and SNEGSKA (reference sequence). The CDR3 nucleotides are TGCAGTGCACCGCTTGGACTAGCGGGAACAGATACGCAGTATTTT. As protein: CSAPLGLAGTDTQYF.

The chain employs TRBV2 and TRBJ2-5; D gene unclear. The CDR3 extends over 14 amino acids. Looked up from germline, CDR1 is SNHLY and CDR2 is FYNNEI. V gave up 1 base and J gave up 2 bases, with 8 bases separating them. The CDR3 DNA reads as TGTGCCAGCAGTGAAGGGTCAGCACAAGAGACCCAGTACTTC. This codes for CASSEGSAQETQYF.

This clonotype has just a few counts. This chain uses TRBV29-1 with TRBJ1-1; D may be TRBD1 (5 bases). Trimming removed 3 bases from V and 5 bases from J, with 10 bases in between. Germline V gives CDR1 SQVTM, CDR2 ANQGSEA. This CDR3 spans 12 amino acids. CDR3 sequence reads: CSVEDRGTEAFF. As DNA, the CDR3 is TGCAGCGTTGAGGACCGGGGGACTGAAGCTTTCTTT.

J is TRBJ1-3 and V is TRBV7-8; unclear D gene. Germline assignment: CDR1 SGHVS and CDR2 FQNEAQ. The CDR3 totals 15 residues. Trimming left V 4 bases short and J 2 bases short, with 12 bases between. CDR3 nucleotides: TGTGCCAGCAGCTCCGCGGATTGGGCTGGAAACACCATATATTTT. Translated, it gives CASSSADWAGNTIYF.

This clonotype was observed at least ten times. The rearrangement links TRBV5-6 to TRBJ2-2, with D perhaps TRBD2 (5 bases). With 0 bases removed from V and 7 bases from J, the gap between germline ends came to 7 bases. The CDR3 sequence is 13 residues long. Germline assignment: CDR1 SGHDT and CDR2 YYEEEE. Written as DNA, the CDR3 is TGTGCCAGCAGCTTGGTGGGGAGCGGGGAGCTGTTTTTT. Protein sequence: CASSLVGSGELFF.

This clonotype was picked up a small number of times. This chain uses TRBV20-1 with TRBJ2-1; D unclear. The CDR3 runs to 13 residues. Between the trimmed V and J ends, which lost 8 bases and 1 base, there was a span of 12 bases. Germline CDR1 is DFQATT and CDR2 is SNEGSKA (reference sequence). This CDR3 reads CSTPLGSYNEQFF. In DNA form, the CDR3 reads TGCAGTACCCCCTTGGGGTCCTACAATGAGCAGTTCTTC.

The chain links TRBV24-1 to TRBJ1-2; 8 nucleotides match TRBD1. Germline V gives CDR1 KGHDR, CDR2 SFDVKD. V was pared by 6 bases and J by 5 bases, with 4 bases of the junction left unmatched. CDR3 length: 13 residues. As DNA, the CDR3 is TGTGCCACCAGTACCGGGACAGGATATGGCTACACCTTC. Its translation: CATSTGTGYGYTF.

The CDR3 loop is CASSLGQANEQYF. The CDR3 DNA reads TGCGCCAGCAGCTTGGGACAGGCCAACGAGCAGTACTTC. The rearrangement uses TRBV5-1 and TRBJ2-7; perhaps TRBD1 as D (6 bases). Deletions cut 0 bases from V and 5 bases from J, with 9 bases between. The CDR3 is made up of 13 amino acids. Germline CDR1 reads SGHRS; CDR2 reads YFSETQ.

This clonotype was counted only a few times. The chain has TRBV9 and TRBJ2-1; 7 bases map to TRBD2. This CDR3 contains 15 residues. V lost 0 bases and J lost 4; bases outside the gene matches: 4. Germline V lookup: CDR1 SGDLS, CDR2 YYNGEE. The CDR3 DNA is TGTGCCAGCAGCGTAGGACTAGCCCCTTACAATGAGCAGTTCTTC. Residues: CASSVGLAPYNEQFF.

The rearrangement uses TRBV20-1 and TRBJ2-7, with 8 bases lining up with TRBD1. Germline-derived CDR1 and CDR2 are DFQATT and SNEGSKA (reference sequence). CDR3 length: 13 residues. Trimming took 3 bases from V and 3 from J; bases not matched to a gene: 4. CDR3 DNA sequence: TGCAGTGCTAGGGACGGGACAGGCTACGAGCAGTACTTC. Amino acids: CSARDGTGYEQYF.

This chain connects TRBV28 to TRBJ1-1, with D possibly being TRBD1 (6 bases). This CDR3 spans 15 amino acids. Germline CDR1 reads MDHEN; CDR2 reads SYDVKM. The V gene lost 10 bases and the J gene lost 1 base, with 19 bases spanning the gap. CDR3 amino acids: CATTGRQTANTEAFF. The CDR3 DNA is TGTGCCACAACAGGGAGGCAGACGGCGAACACTGAAGCTTTCTTT.

The sample holds a few counts of this clonotype. The genes are TRBV4-1 and TRBJ1-2; TRBD1 matches at 9 bases. V dropped 0 bases and J dropped 8; count of bases not matched to a gene: 10. CDR1 and CDR2 (germline): MGHRA, YSYEKL. This CDR3 comprises 16 residues. The CDR3 sequence: CASSQDEWDRVNGYTF. CDR3 nucleotide sequence: TGCGCCAGCAGCCAAGATGAGTGGGACAGGGTAAACGGCTACACCTTC.

A few counts support this clonotype. V gene TRBV13 combines with J gene TRBJ2-5, with 12 bases matching TRBD2. CDR1 PRHDT and CDR2 FYEKMQ come from the germline V gene (reference sequence). The V gene end was trimmed by 6 bases and the J gene end by 4 bases; junction bases not matched to a gene: 9. CDR3 length: 16 residues. In DNA, the CDR3 is TGTGCCAGCAGGCGGACTAGCGGGATCGGAAGAGAGACCCAGTACTTC. Its protein product is CASRRTSGIGRETQYF.

This clonotype was counted only a few times. The chain couples TRBV5-1 to TRBJ2-1; 11 nucleotides match TRBD1. V lost 1 base, J lost 8 bases, and 2 bases stayed unmatched. The CDR3 consists of 14 residues. Per germline, CDR1 SGHRS and CDR2 YFSETQ. The CDR3 DNA is TGCGCCAGCAGCTTGCGGACAGGGGGCGATGAGCAGTTCTTC. It translates to CASSLRTGGDEQFF.

The CDR3 DNA reads TGCAGTGCTAGGCCGTTCGTGGCAGGGGAATACGAGCAGTACTTC. Encoded protein: CSARPFVAGEYEQYF. The rearrangement joins TRBV20-1 to TRBJ2-7; weak D call: TRBD1 (6 bases). The germline gives CDR1 DFQATT, CDR2 SNEGSKA (reference sequence). The CDR3 covers 15 residues. Trimming took off 3 bases at V and 4 bases at J, with 19 bases between the two ends.

This clonotype was found once. This sequence joins TRBV7-9 and TRBJ1-1; 9 bases line up with TRBD1. J was trimmed by 1 base and V by 5 bases; bases with no gene match: 2. Looked up from germline, CDR1 is SEHNR and CDR2 is FQNEAQ (reference sequence). The CDR3 spans 14 residues. CDR3 sequence reads: CASSPTGGNTEAFF. In DNA form, the CDR3 reads TGTGCCAGCAGCCCGACAGGGGGGAACACTGAAGCTTTCTTT.

The chain employs TRBV20-1 and TRBJ1-2; no reliable D call. Trimming cost V 6 bases and J 7 bases, with 15 bases left between them. Per the germline V gene, CDR1 is DFQATT and CDR2 is SNEGSKA (reference sequence). The CDR3 contains 12 residues. The CDR3 here is CSARTGSGGYTF. Here the CDR3 DNA reads TGCAGTGCCCGAACGGGGAGCGGTGGCTACACCTTC.

This clonotype was observed a handful of times. The chain combines TRBV20-1 with TRBJ2-3, with TRBD2 matching over 7 bases. J gave up 1 base and V 1 base, and 5 bases lay outside the gene matches. The CDR3 loop spans 15 amino acids. Germline values: CDR1 DFQATT, CDR2 SNEGSKA (reference sequence). CDR3 sequence reads: CSARVGGSGTDTQYF. The DNA for the CDR3 is TGCAGTGCTAGAGTTGGCGGGAGTGGCACAGATACGCAGTATTTT.

This clonotype was recorded a few times. The rearrangement links TRBV7-2 to TRBJ1-1; 9 nucleotides agree with TRBD1. The germline V gene has CDR1 SGHTA and CDR2 FQGNSA. The CDR3 runs to 17 residues. J was trimmed by 6 bases and V by 8 bases; bases with no gene match: 19. CDR3 DNA: TGTGCCAGCGGTCCGGGTGGGACAGGGCGCCTGAGGGCTGAAGCTTTCTTT. As protein: CASGPGGTGRLRAEAFF.

This clonotype was seen a handful of times. The gene calls are TRBV6-2 or TRBV6-3 and TRBJ2-2; 16 bases are shared with TRBD2. Germline-derived CDR1 and CDR2 are MNHEY and SVGEGT. The CDR3 has 19 residues. With V trimmed by 3 bases and J by 0 bases, 4 bases remained unmatched. Written as DNA, the CDR3 is TGTGCCAGCAGTTATACCGGGACTAGCGGGAGGGCGAACACCGGGGAGCTGTTTTTT. It is translated as CASSYTGTSGRANTGELFF.